The entry below describes one TCR beta chain. The antigen is undetermined. The data were produced by immunoSEQ multiplex PCR, yet TCRdb's version contains in-frame clones alone and is incomplete. In the table there are around 170,000 clones, 85% of which are singletons. These data originate in a study of cytomegalovirus exposure and HLA in healthy donors. For the study at large: The approximately 110 validation repertoires used a platform that matched the one used for the 600 to 700 first-cohort repertoires, as a later analysis reported. Findings and caveats of the study: A few of the chains that were CMV-associated were confirmed in vitro to be specific for CMV antigens. Investigators reported 164 TCR beta chains as tied to cytomegalovirus.

Input material: PBMCs. The TCR sequence derives from a man aged 18-30 years in good health and CMV-seropositive.

The DNA of the CDR3 is TGTGCCAGCACCAGGGACTTCACAGATACGCAGTATTTT. Amino acid sequence: CASTRDFTDTQYF. This rearrangement joins TRBV6-1 to TRBJ2-3; D possibly corresponds to TRBD2 (6 bases). Germline lookup yields CDR1 MNHNS and CDR2 SASEGT. This CDR3 comprises 13 residues. V gave up 7 bases and J gave up 2 bases, with 10 bases separating them.